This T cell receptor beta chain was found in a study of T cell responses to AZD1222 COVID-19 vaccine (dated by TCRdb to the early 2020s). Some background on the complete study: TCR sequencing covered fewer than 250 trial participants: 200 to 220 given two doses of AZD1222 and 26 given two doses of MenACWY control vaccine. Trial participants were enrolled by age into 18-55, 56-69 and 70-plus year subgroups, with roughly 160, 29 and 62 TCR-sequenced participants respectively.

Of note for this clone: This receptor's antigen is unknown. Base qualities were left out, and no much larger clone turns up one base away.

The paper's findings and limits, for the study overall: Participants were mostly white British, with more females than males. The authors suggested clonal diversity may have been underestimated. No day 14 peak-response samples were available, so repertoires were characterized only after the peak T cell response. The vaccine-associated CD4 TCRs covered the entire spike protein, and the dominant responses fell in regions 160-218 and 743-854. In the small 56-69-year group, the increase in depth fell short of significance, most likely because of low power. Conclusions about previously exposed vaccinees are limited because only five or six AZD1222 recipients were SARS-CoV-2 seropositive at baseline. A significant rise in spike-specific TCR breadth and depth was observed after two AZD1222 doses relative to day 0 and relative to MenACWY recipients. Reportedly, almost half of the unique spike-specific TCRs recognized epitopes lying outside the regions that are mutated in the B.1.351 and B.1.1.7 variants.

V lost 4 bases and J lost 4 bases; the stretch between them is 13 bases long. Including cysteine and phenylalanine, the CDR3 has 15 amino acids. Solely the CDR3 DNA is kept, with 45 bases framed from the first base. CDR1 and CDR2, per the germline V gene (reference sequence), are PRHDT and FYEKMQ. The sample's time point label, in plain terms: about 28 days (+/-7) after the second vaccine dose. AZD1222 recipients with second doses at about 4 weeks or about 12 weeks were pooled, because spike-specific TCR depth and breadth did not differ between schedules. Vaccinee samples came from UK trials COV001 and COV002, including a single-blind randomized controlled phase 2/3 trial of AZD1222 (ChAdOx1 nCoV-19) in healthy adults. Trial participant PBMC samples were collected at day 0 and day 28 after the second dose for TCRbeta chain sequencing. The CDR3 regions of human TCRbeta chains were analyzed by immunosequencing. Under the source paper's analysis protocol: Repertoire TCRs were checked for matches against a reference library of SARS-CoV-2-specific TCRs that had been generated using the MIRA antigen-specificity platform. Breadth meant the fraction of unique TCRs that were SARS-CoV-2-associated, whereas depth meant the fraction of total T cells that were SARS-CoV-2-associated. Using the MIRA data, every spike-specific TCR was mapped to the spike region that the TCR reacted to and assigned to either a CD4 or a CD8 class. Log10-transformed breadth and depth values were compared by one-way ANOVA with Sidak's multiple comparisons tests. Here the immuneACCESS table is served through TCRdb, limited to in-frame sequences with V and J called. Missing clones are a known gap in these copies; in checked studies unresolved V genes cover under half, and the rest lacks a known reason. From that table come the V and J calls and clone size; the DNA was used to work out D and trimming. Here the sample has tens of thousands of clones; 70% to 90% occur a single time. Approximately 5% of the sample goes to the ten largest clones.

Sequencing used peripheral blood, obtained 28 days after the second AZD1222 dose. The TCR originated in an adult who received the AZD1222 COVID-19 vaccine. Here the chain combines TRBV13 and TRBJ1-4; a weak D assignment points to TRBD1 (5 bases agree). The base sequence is TGTGCCAGCAGCTCGCGGGGCCTTGGTAATGAAAAACTGTTTTTT. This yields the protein CASSSRGLGNEKLFF.